Listed below are T cell receptor beta chains from one sample, sequenced in a study of blood T cells in healthy people across ages. MiXCR, run by TCRdb on the 5' RACE reads, gives a single entry per CDR3 protein. The sample has about 1.1 million distinct CDR3 sequences, 35% to 40% seen once. The sample comprised blood. The receptors were gathered from a man between 18 and 35 years old in good health. Each CDR3 is given with its conserved first and last residue. Each record gives: J gene, V gene, CDR3 protein.

J gene: TRBJ2-2; V gene: TRBV12-3/TRBV12-4; CDR3 protein: CASSFSLGELFF
J gene: TRBJ1-2; V gene: TRBV4-1; CDR3 protein: CASSLYQGVANYGYTF
J gene: TRBJ2-1; V gene: TRBV4-1; CDR3 protein: CASSQLSSSYNEQFF
J gene: TRBJ2-1; V gene: TRBV20-1; CDR3 protein: CSFNRDRGREQFF
J gene: TRBJ2-3; V gene: TRBV5-5; CDR3 protein: CASRAGRDTQYF
J gene: TRBJ1-5; V gene: TRBV7-2; CDR3 protein: CASSLSPRNNQPQHF
J gene: TRBJ2-1; V gene: TRBV7-2; CDR3 protein: CASSLVGAGENEQFF
J gene: TRBJ1-4; V gene: TRBV12-3/TRBV12-4; CDR3 protein: CASTERGVEEKLFF
J gene: TRBJ1-2; V gene: TRBV7-3; CDR3 protein: CASSRTATRSDSPWGYTF
J gene: TRBJ1-4; V gene: TRBV4-1; CDR3 protein: CASSPLTSGGTNEKLFF
J gene: .; V gene: TRBV20-1; CDR3 protein: CSARDLEKDRGQDPFEQYF